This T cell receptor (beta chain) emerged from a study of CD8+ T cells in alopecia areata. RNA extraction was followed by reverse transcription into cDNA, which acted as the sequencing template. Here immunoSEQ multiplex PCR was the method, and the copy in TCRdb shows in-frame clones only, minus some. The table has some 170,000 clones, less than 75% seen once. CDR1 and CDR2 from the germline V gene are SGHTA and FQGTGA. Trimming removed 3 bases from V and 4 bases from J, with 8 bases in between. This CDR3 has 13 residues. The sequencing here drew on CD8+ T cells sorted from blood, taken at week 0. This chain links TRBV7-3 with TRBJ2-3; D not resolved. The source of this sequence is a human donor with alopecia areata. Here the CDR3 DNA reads TGTGCCAGCAGCTTGGCCCCATCAGATACGCAGTATTTT. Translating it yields CASSLAPSDTQYF.